This T cell receptor beta chain was observed in a study of OX40 agonist ivuxolimab in advanced cancers. General study points: No antigen was identified for the clonally expanded peripheral T cells. Expanded clones tended on average to be more numerous among CD8+ T cells than CD4+.

Of note for this clone: No antigen is known for it.

Assay used: immunoSEQ multiplex PCR; TCRdb lists only in-frame clones, some missing. The repertoire has 15,000 to 20,000 clones, about 70% of them found once; the top ten carry 25% to 40%. Per germline, CDR1 SNHLY and CDR2 FYNNEI. The CDR3 spans 14 residues. V was shortened by 0 bases and J by 6 bases, with 12 bases between the two germline ends. Drawing of blood for sampling happened at baseline, at cycle 4 day 1, and at cycle 7 day 1. The genes are TRBV2 and TRBJ2-7; D gene uncertain. The sequences come from CD4+ or CD8+ T cells sorted from blood, collected in a trial of the OX40 agonist ivuxolimab. The source is an adult with an advanced solid tumor such as melanoma, head and neck, liver or kidney cancer. The CDR3, as DNA: TGTGCCAGCAGTGAAGCGAGTGGAACGGGCGAGCAGTACTTC. This encodes CASSEASGTGEQYF. The whole variable domain, remainder taken from reference TRBV2 and TRBJ2-7, is EPEVTQTPSHQVTQMGQEVILRCVPISNHLYFYWYRQILGQKVEFLVSFYNNEISEKSEIFDDQFSVERPDGSNFTLKIRSTKLEDSAMYFCASSEASGTGEQYFGPGTRLTVT.